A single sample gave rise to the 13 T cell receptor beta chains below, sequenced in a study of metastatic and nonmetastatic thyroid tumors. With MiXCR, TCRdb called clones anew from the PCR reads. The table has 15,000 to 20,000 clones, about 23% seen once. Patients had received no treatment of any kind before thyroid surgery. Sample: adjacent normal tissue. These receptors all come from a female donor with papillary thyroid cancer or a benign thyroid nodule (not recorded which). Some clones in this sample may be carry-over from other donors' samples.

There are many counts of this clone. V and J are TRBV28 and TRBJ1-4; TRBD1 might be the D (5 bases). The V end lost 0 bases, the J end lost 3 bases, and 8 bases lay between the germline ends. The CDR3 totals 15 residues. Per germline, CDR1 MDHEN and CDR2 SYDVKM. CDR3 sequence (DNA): TGTGCCAGCAGTTTATGGTCAGGGTCTAATGAAAAACTGTTTTTT. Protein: CASSLWSGSNEKLFF.

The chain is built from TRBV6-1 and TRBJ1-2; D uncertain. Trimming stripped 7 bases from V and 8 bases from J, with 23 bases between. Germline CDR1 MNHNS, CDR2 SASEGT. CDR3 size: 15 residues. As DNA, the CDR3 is TGTGCCAGCATTCTAAGCGAGTCACTCCCGGAGGGCTACACCTTC. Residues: CASILSESLPEGYTF.

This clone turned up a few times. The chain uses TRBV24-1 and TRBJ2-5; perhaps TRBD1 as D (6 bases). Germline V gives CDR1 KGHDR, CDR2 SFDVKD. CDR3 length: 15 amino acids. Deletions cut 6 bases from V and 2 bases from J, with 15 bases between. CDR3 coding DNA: TGTGCCACCAGTTGGTCCGGGACACTACAAGAGACCCAGTACTTC. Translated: CATSWSGTLQETQYF.

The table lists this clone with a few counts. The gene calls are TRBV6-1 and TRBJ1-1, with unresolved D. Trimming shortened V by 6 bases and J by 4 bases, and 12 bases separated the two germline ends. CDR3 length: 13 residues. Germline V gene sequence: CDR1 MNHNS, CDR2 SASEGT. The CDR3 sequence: CASSQAYGTEAFF. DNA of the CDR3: TGTGCCAGCAGCCAGGCCTACGGCACTGAAGCTTTCTTT.

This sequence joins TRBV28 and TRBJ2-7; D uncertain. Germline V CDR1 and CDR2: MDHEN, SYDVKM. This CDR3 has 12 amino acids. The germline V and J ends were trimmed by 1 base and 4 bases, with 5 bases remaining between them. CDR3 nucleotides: TGTGCCAGCAGTTTATCAGCTTACGAGCAGTACTTC. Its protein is CASSLSAYEQYF.

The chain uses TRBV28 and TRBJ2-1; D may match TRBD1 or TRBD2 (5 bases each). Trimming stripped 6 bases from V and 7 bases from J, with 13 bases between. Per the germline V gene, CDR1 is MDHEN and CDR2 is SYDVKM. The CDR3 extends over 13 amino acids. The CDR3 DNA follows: TGTGCCAGCAGGTACGGGACCCTTAATGAGCAGTTCTTC. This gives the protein CASRYGTLNEQFF.

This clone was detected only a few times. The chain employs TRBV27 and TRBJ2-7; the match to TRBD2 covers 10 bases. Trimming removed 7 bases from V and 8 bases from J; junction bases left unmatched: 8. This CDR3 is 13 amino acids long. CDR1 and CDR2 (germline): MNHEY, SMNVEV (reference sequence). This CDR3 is CASIVAGGSKQYF. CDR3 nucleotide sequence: TGTGCCAGCATTGTAGCGGGAGGCAGCAAGCAGTACTTC.

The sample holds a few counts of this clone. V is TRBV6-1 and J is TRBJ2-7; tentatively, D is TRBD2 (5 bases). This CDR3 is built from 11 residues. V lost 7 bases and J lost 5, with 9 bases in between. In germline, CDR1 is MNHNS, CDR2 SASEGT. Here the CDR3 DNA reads TGTGCCAGCATGGAGGCCAACGAGCAGTACTTC. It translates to CASMEANEQYF.

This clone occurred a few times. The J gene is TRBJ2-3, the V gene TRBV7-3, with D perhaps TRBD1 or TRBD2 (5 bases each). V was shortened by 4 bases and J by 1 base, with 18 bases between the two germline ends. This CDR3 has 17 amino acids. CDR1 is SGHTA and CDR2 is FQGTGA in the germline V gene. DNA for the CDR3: TGTGCCAGCAGCTCTTCACCATGGGGGACGGGCACAGATACGCAGTATTTT. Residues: CASSSSPWGTGTDTQYF.

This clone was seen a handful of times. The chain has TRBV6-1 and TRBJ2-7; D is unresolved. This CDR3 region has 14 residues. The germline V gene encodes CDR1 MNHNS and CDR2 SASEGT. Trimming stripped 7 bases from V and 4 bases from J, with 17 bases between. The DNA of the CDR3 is TGTGCCAGCACCCTGACATCGACCCCTTACGAGCAGTACTTC. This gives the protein CASTLTSTPYEQYF.

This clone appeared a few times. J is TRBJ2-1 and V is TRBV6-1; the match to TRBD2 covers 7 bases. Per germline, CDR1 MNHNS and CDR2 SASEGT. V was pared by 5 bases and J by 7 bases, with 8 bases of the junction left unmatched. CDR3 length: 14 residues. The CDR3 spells CASSRGGTQNEQFF. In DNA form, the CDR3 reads TGTGCCAGCAGTCGGGGAGGGACTCAAAATGAGCAGTTCTTC.

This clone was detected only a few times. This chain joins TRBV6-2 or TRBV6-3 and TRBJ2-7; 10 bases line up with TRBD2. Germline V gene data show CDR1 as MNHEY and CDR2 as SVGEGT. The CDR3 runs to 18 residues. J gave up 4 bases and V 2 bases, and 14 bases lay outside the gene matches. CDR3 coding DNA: TGTGCCAGCAGTTACACTAGCGGGACGTCCATCAGCTATTACGAGCAGTACTTC. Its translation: CASSYTSGTSISYYEQYF.

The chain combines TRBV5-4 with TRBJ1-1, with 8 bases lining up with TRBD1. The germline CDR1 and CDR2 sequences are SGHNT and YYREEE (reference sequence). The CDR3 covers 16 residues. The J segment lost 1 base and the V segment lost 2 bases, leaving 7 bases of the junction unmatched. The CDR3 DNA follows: TGTGCCAGCAGCTTTGGGGCCGGGACAGGGAACACTGAAGCTTTCTTT. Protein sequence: CASSFGAGTGNTEAFF.